This is a list of T cell receptor beta chains from one sample in a study of T-cell reconstitution after alpha-beta-depleted transplantation in children. TCRdb independently ran MiXCR on the PCR reads; one entry per CDR3 protein. The table shows 250,000 to 400,000 distinct CDR3 sequences, with 20% to 30% occurring only once. The sequenced sample was PBMCs, mostly from graft donor cells, obtained 180 days after TCRalphabeta/CD19-depleted stem cell transplant. The receptors were sampled from a male patient between 10 and 17 years old who had a stem cell transplant for acute lymphoblastic leukemia, so the T cells may come from the graft donor. The CDR3 runs from the conserved cysteine through the conserved F or W. The order of the fields is CDR3 DNA, CDR3 protein, V gene, D gene, clone size, J gene. The D gene is left open where the match is weak. Clone size, where shown, is once, few, many, or a class for clones that have expanded.

cdr3_nt: TGTGCCACCAGTGAGGCCGGGACTAGACGCAATGAGCAGTTCTTC
cdr3_aa: CATSEAGTRRNEQFF
v_call: TRBV24-1
d_call: TRBD2
clone_size: few
j_call: TRBJ2-1

cdr3_nt: TGTGCCAGCAGCCCCTACGGGGGGTGGAATGAAAAACTGTTTTTT
cdr3_aa: CASSPYGGWNEKLFF
v_call: TRBV11-2
d_call: .
clone_size: .
j_call: TRBJ1-4

cdr3_nt: TGTGCCAGCAGTAAGGGGCGCACAGATACGCAGTATTTT
cdr3_aa: CASSKGRTDTQYF
v_call: TRBV27
d_call: .
clone_size: few
j_call: TRBJ2-3

cdr3_nt: TGCGCCAGCAGCCATCCGGGACGTGGCCTCTACGAGCAGTACTTC
cdr3_aa: CASSHPGRGLYEQYF
v_call: TRBV4-1
d_call: .
clone_size: .
j_call: TRBJ2-7

cdr3_nt: TGCGCCAGCAGCTTGGACAGGGAAGCCGGCTACAATGAGCAGTTCTTC
cdr3_aa: CASSLDREAGYNEQFF
v_call: TRBV5-1
d_call: .
clone_size: .
j_call: TRBJ2-1

cdr3_nt: TGTGCCTGCGGGAGGGCCATGTACGAGCAGTACTTC
cdr3_aa: CACGRAMYEQYF
v_call: TRBV6-6
d_call: TRBD2
clone_size: .
j_call: TRBJ2-7

cdr3_nt: TGTGCCAGCAGTCAGGGTTCAGATGAGCAGTTCTTC
cdr3_aa: CASSQGSDEQFF
v_call: TRBV12-3/TRBV12-4
d_call: .
clone_size: many
j_call: TRBJ2-1

cdr3_nt: TGTGCCAGCAGCCAGGCCTGGCTAGCGGGGCCCTACGAGCAGTACTTC
cdr3_aa: CASSQAWLAGPYEQYF
v_call: TRBV3-1
d_call: TRBD2
clone_size: few
j_call: TRBJ2-7

cdr3_nt: TGCGCCAGCAGCTTCTTGGGTCTTGGTGAAAAACTGTTTTTT
cdr3_aa: CASSFLGLGEKLFF
v_call: TRBV5-1
d_call: .
clone_size: few
j_call: TRBJ1-4

cdr3_nt: TGTGCCAGCAGTCACCGATCGGGAGGCCGTAACACCGGGGAGCTGTTTTTT
cdr3_aa: CASSHRSGGRNTGELFF
v_call: TRBV27
d_call: TRBD2
clone_size: .
j_call: TRBJ2-2

cdr3_nt: TGTGCCAGCAGTTTAATAGCAGGGGAGGTGCATTTT
cdr3_aa: CASSLIAGEVHF
v_call: TRBV12-3/TRBV12-4
d_call: .
clone_size: few
j_call: TRBJ1-5

cdr3_nt: TGTGCCAGCAGTTGGGGCGGGACCGTGATCTACGAGCAGTACTTC
cdr3_aa: CASSWGGTVIYEQYF
v_call: TRBV12-3/TRBV12-4
d_call: .
clone_size: .
j_call: TRBJ2-7

cdr3_nt: TGTGCCATCAGCGTTTGGACTACCACCTTCTCCTACGAGCAGTACTTC
cdr3_aa: CAISVWTTTFSYEQYF
v_call: TRBV10-3
d_call: .
clone_size: few
j_call: TRBJ2-7

cdr3_nt: TGCAGTGCTAGAGGGGACTTCTACAATGAGCAGTTCTTC
cdr3_aa: CSARGDFYNEQFF
v_call: TRBV20-1
d_call: .
clone_size: .
j_call: TRBJ2-1

cdr3_nt: TGTGCCAGCAGCTCCCGCCTTAGCTCCTACAATGAGCAGTTCTTC
cdr3_aa: CASSSRLSSYNEQFF
v_call: TRBV7-3
d_call: .
clone_size: .
j_call: TRBJ2-1

cdr3_nt: TGTGCCAGCAGCCCAGTGACAGGGGTCAACACCGGGGAGCTGTTTTTT
cdr3_aa: CASSPVTGVNTGELFF
v_call: TRBV5-8
d_call: TRBD1
clone_size: few
j_call: TRBJ2-2

cdr3_nt: TGTGCCAGCAGACTACAGGGAGATCAGCCCCAGCATTTT
cdr3_aa: CASRLQGDQPQHF
v_call: TRBV12-3/TRBV12-4
d_call: .
clone_size: many
j_call: TRBJ1-5

cdr3_nt: TGCGCCAGCAGTTCGGGGCAGAGCACAGATACGCAGTATTTT
cdr3_aa: CASSSGQSTDTQYF
v_call: TRBV5-1
d_call: .
clone_size: .
j_call: TRBJ2-3

cdr3_nt: TGCGCCAGCACCCATGGGCTAACGGGAGGATTGGAGACCCAGTACTTC
cdr3_aa: CASTHGLTGGLETQYF
v_call: TRBV5-1
d_call: TRBD2
clone_size: .
j_call: TRBJ2-5

cdr3_nt: TGTGCCAGCAGTAGCCCCGGGGACAGTTTTTACGAGCAGTACTTC
cdr3_aa: CASSSPGDSFYEQYF
v_call: TRBV25-1
d_call: TRBD1
clone_size: .
j_call: TRBJ2-7

cdr3_nt: TGTGCCAGCAGCGTAGGTAGGCAGGGATCCGATACGCAGTATTTT
cdr3_aa: CASSVGRQGSDTQYF
v_call: TRBV9
d_call: .
clone_size: few
j_call: TRBJ2-3

cdr3_nt: TGTGCCAGCAGCAGAACTAGCGGGAGAGTCTACGAGCAGTACTTC
cdr3_aa: CASSRTSGRVYEQYF
v_call: TRBV6-1
d_call: TRBD2
clone_size: .
j_call: TRBJ2-7

cdr3_nt: TGTGCCAGCTCACCGGCGGTGCGCAGGGGAGAAGCTTTCTTT
cdr3_aa: CASSPAVRRGEAFF
v_call: TRBV18
d_call: .
clone_size: few
j_call: TRBJ1-1

cdr3_nt: TGTGCCAGCAGTCACTCAGGGGGCGGTAGCACAGATACGCAGTATTTT
cdr3_aa: CASSHSGGGSTDTQYF
v_call: TRBV6-5
d_call: TRBD1
clone_size: few
j_call: TRBJ2-3

cdr3_nt: TGCGCCAGCAGCTTGGTAGAGAGCTCCTATAATTCACCCCTCCACTTT
cdr3_aa: CASSLVESSYNSPLHF
v_call: TRBV5-1
d_call: .
clone_size: .
j_call: TRBJ1-6

cdr3_nt: TGTGCCAGCAGCCAAGCGGTGCAGGGATGGGATGAGCAGTTCTTC
cdr3_aa: CASSQAVQGWDEQFF
v_call: TRBV3-1
d_call: .
clone_size: .
j_call: TRBJ2-1

cdr3_nt: TGTGCCAGCAGTGGGGGACTTTATAGAAACATTCAGTACTTC
cdr3_aa: CASSGGLYRNIQYF
v_call: TRBV27
d_call: .
clone_size: few
j_call: TRBJ2-4

cdr3_nt: TGTGCCAGCAGCCCCTATTTGGCGAACACCGGGGAGCTGTTTTTT
cdr3_aa: CASSPYLANTGELFF
v_call: TRBV7-3
d_call: .
clone_size: few
j_call: TRBJ2-2

cdr3_nt: TGCAGCGTTGAAGGCTACATGGGACTAGACGAGCAGTACTTC
cdr3_aa: CSVEGYMGLDEQYF
v_call: TRBV29-1
d_call: TRBD2
clone_size: .
j_call: TRBJ2-7

cdr3_nt: TGTGCCACCAGTGATTTGCCCGGGACAGGGGACACCGGGGAGCTGTTTTTT
cdr3_aa: CATSDLPGTGDTGELFF
v_call: TRBV24-1
d_call: TRBD1
clone_size: few
j_call: TRBJ2-2

cdr3_nt: TGCAGCGTCGAAGGTATCTCCAACTACGAGCAGTACTTC
cdr3_aa: CSVEGISNYEQYF
v_call: TRBV29-1
d_call: .
clone_size: .
j_call: TRBJ2-7

cdr3_nt: TGCAGTGCCAACAGCCGGGTTTTTTGGTCACCCCTCCACTTT
cdr3_aa: CSANSRVFWSPLHF
v_call: TRBV20-1
d_call: .
clone_size: few
j_call: TRBJ1-6

cdr3_nt: TGCGCCAGCAGCTCTAGCGCCTCCTACGAGCAGTACTTC
cdr3_aa: CASSSSASYEQYF
v_call: TRBV5-1
d_call: .
clone_size: few
j_call: TRBJ2-7

cdr3_nt: TGCGCCAGCAGCCTGGGACAGGGATCAGATACGCAGTATTTT
cdr3_aa: CASSLGQGSDTQYF
v_call: TRBV5-1
d_call: TRBD1
clone_size: many
j_call: TRBJ2-3

cdr3_nt: TGTGCCAGCAGCTCTCCAACTAGCGGCTCCTACGAGCAGTACTTC
cdr3_aa: CASSSPTSGSYEQYF
v_call: TRBV5-4
d_call: TRBD2
clone_size: few
j_call: TRBJ2-7

cdr3_nt: TGCGCCAGCAGCTCGGGACTAGCGGGAGGGCCTGACTACAATGAGCAGTTCTTC
cdr3_aa: CASSSGLAGGPDYNEQFF
v_call: TRBV5-1
d_call: TRBD2
clone_size: few
j_call: TRBJ2-1

cdr3_nt: TGTGCCAGCACCTCTCTTACTAGCGGTTATAATTACAATGAGCAGTTCTTC
cdr3_aa: CASTSLTSGYNYNEQFF
v_call: TRBV6-1
d_call: TRBD2
clone_size: few
j_call: TRBJ2-1

cdr3_nt: TGCAGCGCCGGGGTCGCCCCCGGCTACACCTTC
cdr3_aa: CSAGVAPGYTF
v_call: TRBV20-1
d_call: .
clone_size: .
j_call: TRBJ1-2

cdr3_nt: TGTGCCAGCAACCCAACTGGGCAGGGGGCTTGGGAGCAGTACTTC
cdr3_aa: CASNPTGQGAWEQYF
v_call: TRBV27
d_call: TRBD1
clone_size: few
j_call: TRBJ2-7

cdr3_nt: TGCGCCAGCAGCTTGGGAGCAGGGGGCGGAGGGAACACTGAAGCTTTCTTT
cdr3_aa: CASSLGAGGGGNTEAFF
v_call: TRBV5-1
d_call: TRBD1
clone_size: .
j_call: TRBJ1-1

cdr3_nt: TGTGCCAGCACCCGGCGGTCCCCCAATAGCAATCAGCCCCAGCATTTT
cdr3_aa: CASTRRSPNSNQPQHF
v_call: TRBV6-2/TRBV6-3
d_call: .
clone_size: once
j_call: TRBJ1-5

cdr3_nt: TGCGCCAGCAGCCCCCCTTCAACCGGGAGATACACTGACGAGCAGTACTTC
cdr3_aa: CASSPPSTGRYTDEQYF
v_call: TRBV5-1
d_call: .
clone_size: many
j_call: TRBJ2-7

cdr3_nt: TGTGCCATCAGTGGGATAGCGACCACCCTCTACGAGCAGTACTTC
cdr3_aa: CAISGIATTLYEQYF
v_call: TRBV10-3
d_call: .
clone_size: few
j_call: TRBJ2-7

cdr3_nt: TGCAGTGCCGAGGGGCTAGCGGAGTACAATGAGCAGTTCTTC
cdr3_aa: CSAEGLAEYNEQFF
v_call: TRBV20-1
d_call: TRBD2
clone_size: few
j_call: TRBJ2-1

cdr3_nt: TGCAGTGGGTATAGCGGGGAGAGGGGCACAGATACGCAGTATTTT
cdr3_aa: CSGYSGERGTDTQYF
v_call: TRBV20-1
d_call: TRBD2
clone_size: .
j_call: TRBJ2-3

cdr3_nt: TGTGCCAGCAGCCAGTTCGGGAGGACGGACACCGGGGAGCTGTTTTTT
cdr3_aa: CASSQFGRTDTGELFF
v_call: TRBV3-1
d_call: TRBD2
clone_size: .
j_call: TRBJ2-2

cdr3_nt: TGCGCCAGCAGCTTGGACGGTTACAATGAGCAGTTCTTC
cdr3_aa: CASSLDGYNEQFF
v_call: TRBV5-1
d_call: .
clone_size: many
j_call: TRBJ2-1

cdr3_nt: TGCACACCTTCAGTCGACTATGGCTACACCTTC
cdr3_aa: CTPSVDYGYTF
v_call: TRBV20-1
d_call: .
clone_size: few
j_call: TRBJ1-2

cdr3_nt: TGCGCCAGCAGCTTAATTACAGGGCGGGCAGATACGCAGTATTTT
cdr3_aa: CASSLITGRADTQYF
v_call: TRBV5-1
d_call: .
clone_size: .
j_call: TRBJ2-3

cdr3_nt: TGTGCCAGCTCACCCGAGGGACAGCCTAATGAAAAACTGTTTTTT
cdr3_aa: CASSPEGQPNEKLFF
v_call: TRBV18
d_call: TRBD1
clone_size: .
j_call: TRBJ1-4

cdr3_nt: TGTGCCAGCAGTTTCTGGGATCAGTGGGGCTACACCTTC
cdr3_aa: CASSFWDQWGYTF
v_call: TRBV27
d_call: .
clone_size: few
j_call: TRBJ1-2

cdr3_nt: TGCAGCGTTCTGGACAGGGCCCCTGGAAACATTCAGTACTTC
cdr3_aa: CSVLDRAPGNIQYF
v_call: TRBV29-1
d_call: TRBD1
clone_size: .
j_call: TRBJ2-4

cdr3_nt: TGTGCCAGCAGTCGGGGGGGGGCCCGCTACGAGCAGTACTTC
cdr3_aa: CASSRGGARYEQYF
v_call: TRBV27
d_call: TRBD2
clone_size: .
j_call: TRBJ2-7